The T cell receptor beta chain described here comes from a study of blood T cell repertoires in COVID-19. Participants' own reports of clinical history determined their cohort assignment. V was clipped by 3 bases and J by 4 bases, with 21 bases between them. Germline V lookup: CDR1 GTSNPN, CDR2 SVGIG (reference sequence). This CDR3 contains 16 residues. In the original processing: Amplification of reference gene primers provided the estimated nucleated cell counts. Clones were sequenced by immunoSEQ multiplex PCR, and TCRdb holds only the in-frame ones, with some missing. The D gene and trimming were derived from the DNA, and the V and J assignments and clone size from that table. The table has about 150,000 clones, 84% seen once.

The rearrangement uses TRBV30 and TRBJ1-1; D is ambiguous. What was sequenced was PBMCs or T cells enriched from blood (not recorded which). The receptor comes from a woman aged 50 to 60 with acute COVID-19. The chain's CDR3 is CAWRGGPGVVVTEAFF. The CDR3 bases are TGTGCCTGGAGGGGCGGGCCCGGGGTTGTGGTCACTGAAGCTTTCTTT.